Listed here are 7 T cell receptor beta chains from one sample, sequenced in a study of blood T cell repertoires in COVID-19. Libraries were prepared by immunoSEQ multiplex PCR; TCRdb keeps only in-frame clonotypes and omits some of them. The table has around 58,000 clones, more than 75% seen once. The specimen was PBMCs or T cells enriched from blood (not recorded which). These TCRs come from a woman between 40 and 55 years old who had recovered from COVID-19.

The chain couples TRBV19 to TRBJ1-5; 7 bases line up with TRBD1. Germline CDR1 is LNHDA and CDR2 is SQIVND (reference sequence). J lost 3 bases, V lost 11 bases, and 10 bases had no gene match. The CDR3 has 14 amino acids. CDR3 protein: CAGVNRGFNQPQHF. DNA of the CDR3: TGTGCCGGGGTTAACAGGGGTTTCAATCAGCCCCAGCATTTT.

This clone has a single count. This chain joins TRBV5-1 and TRBJ1-4; D call uncertain. The CDR3 length is 15 residues. Germline CDR1 and CDR2: SGHRS and YFSETQ. Trimming removed 4 bases from V and 3 bases from J, with 13 bases in between. CDR3 nucleotide sequence: TGCGCCAGCAGCAGCCGTGGAGGCTCTAATGAAAAACTGTTTTTT. It specifies CASSSRGGSNEKLFF.

The chain combines TRBV9 with TRBJ1-1, with D possibly matching TRBD1 (6 bases). Germline CDR1 is SGDLS and CDR2 is YYNGEE. The ends were cut back, 0 bases at V and 0 bases at J, with 12 bases in the middle. The CDR3 is 16 amino acids. The DNA of the CDR3 is TGTGCCAGCAGCGTAGGGCCAGGGGCGTTGAACACTGAAGCTTTCTTT. Its translation: CASSVGPGALNTEAFF.

Details on this clone: At one boundary the junction diverges from the germline segment, which might be a read error. This rearrangement joins TRBV5-1 to TRBJ2-1; TRBD1 matches 7 bases. Per germline, CDR1 SGHRS and CDR2 YFSETQ. The CDR3 extends over 15 amino acids. The CDR3 loop is CASSLDRSLYNEQFF. CDR3 coding DNA: TGCGCCAGCAGTTTGGACAGGTCTTTATACAATGAGCAGTTCTTC.

The chain recombines TRBV29-1 with TRBJ2-7; TRBD1 matches at 7 bases. Germline values: CDR1 SQVTM, CDR2 ANQGSEA. CDR3 size: 13 residues. After removal of 3 bases from V and 3 bases from J, the junction contained 5 bases not matched to a gene. CDR3 sequence: CSVDAGGYYEQYF. CDR3 nucleotide sequence: TGCAGCGTTGATGCAGGGGGTTACTACGAGCAGTACTTC.

V is TRBV7-6 and J is TRBJ2-1; 11 bases align to TRBD1. The J segment lost 3 bases and the V segment lost 4 bases, leaving 2 bases of the junction unmatched. The CDR3 has 15 residues. CDR1 is SGHVS, CDR2 FNYEAQ, per germline. CDR3 residues: CASSSGTGGYNEQFF. The CDR3 DNA is TGTGCCAGCAGCTCCGGGACAGGGGGCTACAATGAGCAGTTCTTC.

The count of this clone is one. The genes are TRBV7-9 and TRBJ1-1; no firm D call. The germline CDR1 and CDR2 sequences are SEHNR and FQNEAQ (reference sequence). This CDR3 has 13 amino acids. Trimming took 1 base from V and 5 from J, leaving 8 bases between them. The CDR3 loop is CASSLGTGTEAFF. As DNA, the CDR3 is TGTGCCAGCAGCTTAGGAACGGGGACTGAAGCTTTCTTT.